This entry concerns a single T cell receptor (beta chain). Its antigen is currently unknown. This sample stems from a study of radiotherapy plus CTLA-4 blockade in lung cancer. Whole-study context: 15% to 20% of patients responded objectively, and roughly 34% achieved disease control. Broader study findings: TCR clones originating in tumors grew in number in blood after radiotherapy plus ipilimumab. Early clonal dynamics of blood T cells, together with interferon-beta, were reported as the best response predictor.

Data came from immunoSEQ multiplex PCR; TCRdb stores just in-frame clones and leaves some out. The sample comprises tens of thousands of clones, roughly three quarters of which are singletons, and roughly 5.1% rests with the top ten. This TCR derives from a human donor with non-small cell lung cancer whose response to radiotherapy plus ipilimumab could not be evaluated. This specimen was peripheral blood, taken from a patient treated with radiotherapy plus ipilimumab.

CDR3 sequence (DNA): TGCGCCAGCAGCCGGGACAGGGTGATCACTGAAGCTTTCTTT. The encoded protein is CASSRDRVITEAFF. The gene calls are TRBV4-1 and TRBJ1-1; 9 nucleotides line up with TRBD1. Germline CDR1 MGHRA, CDR2 YSYEKL. With 4 bases clipped from V and 4 bases from J, the junction kept 4 bases outside the gene matches. This CDR3 has 14 amino acids.